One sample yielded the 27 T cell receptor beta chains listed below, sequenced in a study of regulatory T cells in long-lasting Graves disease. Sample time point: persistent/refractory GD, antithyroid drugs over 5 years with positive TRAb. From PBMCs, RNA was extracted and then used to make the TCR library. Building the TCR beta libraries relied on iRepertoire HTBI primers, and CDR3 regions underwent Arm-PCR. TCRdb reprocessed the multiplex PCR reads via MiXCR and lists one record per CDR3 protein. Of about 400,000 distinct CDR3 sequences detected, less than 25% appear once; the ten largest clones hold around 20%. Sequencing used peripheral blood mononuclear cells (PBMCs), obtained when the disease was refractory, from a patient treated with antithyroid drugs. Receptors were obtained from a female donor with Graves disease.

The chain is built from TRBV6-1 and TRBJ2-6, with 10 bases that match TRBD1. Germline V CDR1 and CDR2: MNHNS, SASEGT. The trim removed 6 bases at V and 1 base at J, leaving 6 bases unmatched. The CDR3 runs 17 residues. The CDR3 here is CASSAGTGVSGANVLTF. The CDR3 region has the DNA TGTGCCAGCAGCGCCGGGACAGGGGTATCTGGGGCCAACGTCCTGACTTTC.

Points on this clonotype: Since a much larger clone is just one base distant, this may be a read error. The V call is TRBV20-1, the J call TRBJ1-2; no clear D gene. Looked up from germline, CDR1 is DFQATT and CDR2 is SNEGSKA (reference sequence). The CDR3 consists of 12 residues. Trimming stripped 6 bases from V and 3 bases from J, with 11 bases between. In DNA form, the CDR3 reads TGCAGTGCGCCCAATGGAGACTATGGCTACACCTTC. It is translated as CSAPNGDYGYTF.

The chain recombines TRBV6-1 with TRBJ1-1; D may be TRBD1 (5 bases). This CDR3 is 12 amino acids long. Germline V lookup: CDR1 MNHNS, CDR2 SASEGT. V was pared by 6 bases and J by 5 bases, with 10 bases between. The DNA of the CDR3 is TGTGCCAGCAGCGGGTGGGGGACTGAAGCTTTCTTT. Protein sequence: CASSGWGTEAFF.

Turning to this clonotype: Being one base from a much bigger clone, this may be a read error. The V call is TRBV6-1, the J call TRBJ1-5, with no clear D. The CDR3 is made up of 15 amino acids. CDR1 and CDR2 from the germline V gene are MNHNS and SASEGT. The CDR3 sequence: CPSSEDRHPNQPQHF. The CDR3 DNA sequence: TGTCCCAGCAGTGAAGATCGACACCCTAATCAGCCCCAGCATTTT.

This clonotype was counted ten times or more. CDR3 DNA: TGTGCCATCAGCCAAGGACAGGGAGGAGGTGGCTACACCTTC. Its protein is CAISQGQGGGGYTF. This chain connects TRBV10-3 to TRBJ1-2; 8 bases agree with TRBD1. The V and J ends lost 6 bases and 7 bases, in that order; junction bases with no gene match: 10. CDR1 and CDR2 (germline): ENHRY, SYGVKD. CDR3 length: 14 amino acids.

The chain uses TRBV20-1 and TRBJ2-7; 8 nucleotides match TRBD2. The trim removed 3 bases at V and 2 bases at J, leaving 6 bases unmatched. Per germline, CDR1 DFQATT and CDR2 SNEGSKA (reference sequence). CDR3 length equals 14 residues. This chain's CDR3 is CSARGGLAPYEQYF. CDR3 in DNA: TGCAGTGCTAGGGGCGGACTAGCCCCCTACGAGCAGTACTTC.

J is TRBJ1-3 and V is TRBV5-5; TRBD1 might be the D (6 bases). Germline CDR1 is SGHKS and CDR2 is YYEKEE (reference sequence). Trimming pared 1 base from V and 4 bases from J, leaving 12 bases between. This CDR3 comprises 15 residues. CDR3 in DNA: TGTGCCAGCAGCTTGACAGGGTGGAAGGGAAACACCATATATTTT. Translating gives CASSLTGWKGNTIYF.

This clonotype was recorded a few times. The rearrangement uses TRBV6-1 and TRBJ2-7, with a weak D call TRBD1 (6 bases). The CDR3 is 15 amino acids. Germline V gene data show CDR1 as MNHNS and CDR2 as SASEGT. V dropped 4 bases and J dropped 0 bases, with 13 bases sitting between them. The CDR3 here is CASSVTGTSSYEQYF. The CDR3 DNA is TGTGCCAGCAGTGTGACCGGGACAAGCTCCTACGAGCAGTACTTC.

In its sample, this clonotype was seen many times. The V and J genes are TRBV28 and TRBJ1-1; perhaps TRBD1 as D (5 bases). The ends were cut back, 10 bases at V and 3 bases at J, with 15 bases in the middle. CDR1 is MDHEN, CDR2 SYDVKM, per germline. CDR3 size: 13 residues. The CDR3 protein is CANSRVGDTEAFF. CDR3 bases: TGTGCCAATTCCAGGGTGGGGGACACTGAAGCTTTCTTT. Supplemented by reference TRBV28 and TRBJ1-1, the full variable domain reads DVKVTQSSRYLVKRTGEKVFLECVQDMDHENMFWYRQDPGLGLRLIYFSYDVKMKEKGDIPEGYSVSREKKERFSLILESASTNQTSMYLCANSRVGDTEAFFGQGTRLTVV.

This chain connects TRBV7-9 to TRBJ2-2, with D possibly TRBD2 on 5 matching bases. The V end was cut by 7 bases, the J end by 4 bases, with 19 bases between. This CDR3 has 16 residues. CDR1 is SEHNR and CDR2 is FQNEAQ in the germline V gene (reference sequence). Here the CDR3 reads CASTSRTTAGTGELFF. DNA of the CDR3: TGTGCCAGCACTAGTAGGACGACGGCGGGCACCGGGGAGCTGTTTTTT.

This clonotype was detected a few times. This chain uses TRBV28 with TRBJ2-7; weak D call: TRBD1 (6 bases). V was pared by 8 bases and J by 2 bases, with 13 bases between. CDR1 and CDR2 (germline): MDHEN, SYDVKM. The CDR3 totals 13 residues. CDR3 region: CASLGGPTYEQYF. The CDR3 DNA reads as TGTGCCAGCTTAGGGGGTCCCACCTACGAGCAGTACTTC.

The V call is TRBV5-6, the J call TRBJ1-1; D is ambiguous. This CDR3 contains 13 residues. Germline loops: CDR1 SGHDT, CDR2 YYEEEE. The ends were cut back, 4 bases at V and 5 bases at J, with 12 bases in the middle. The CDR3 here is CASSRELDTEAFF. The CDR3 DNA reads TGTGCCAGCAGCCGAGAACTAGATACTGAAGCTTTCTTT.

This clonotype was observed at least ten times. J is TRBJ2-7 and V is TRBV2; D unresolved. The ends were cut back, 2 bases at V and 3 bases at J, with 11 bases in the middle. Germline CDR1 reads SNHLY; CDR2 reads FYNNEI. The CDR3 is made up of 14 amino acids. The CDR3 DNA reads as TGTGCCAGCAGTGAACCCCGTAGACTCTACGAGCAGTACTTC. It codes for CASSEPRRLYEQYF.

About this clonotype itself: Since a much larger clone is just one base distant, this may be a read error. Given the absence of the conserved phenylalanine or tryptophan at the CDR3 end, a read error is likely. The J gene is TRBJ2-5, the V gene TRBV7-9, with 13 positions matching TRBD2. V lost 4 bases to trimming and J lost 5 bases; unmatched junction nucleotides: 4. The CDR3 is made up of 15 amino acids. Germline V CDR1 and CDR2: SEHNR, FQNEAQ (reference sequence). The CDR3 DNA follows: TGTGCCAGCAGCTCGGGACTAGCGGGGATGGAGACCCAGTACTCC. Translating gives CASSSGLAGMETQYS.

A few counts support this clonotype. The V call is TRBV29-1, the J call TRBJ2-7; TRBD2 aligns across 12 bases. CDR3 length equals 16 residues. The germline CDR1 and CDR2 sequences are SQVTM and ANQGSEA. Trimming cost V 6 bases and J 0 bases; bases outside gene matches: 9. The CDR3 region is CSVAGLAGQSSYEQYF. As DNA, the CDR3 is TGCAGCGTAGCAGGACTAGCGGGGCAAAGCTCCTACGAGCAGTACTTC.

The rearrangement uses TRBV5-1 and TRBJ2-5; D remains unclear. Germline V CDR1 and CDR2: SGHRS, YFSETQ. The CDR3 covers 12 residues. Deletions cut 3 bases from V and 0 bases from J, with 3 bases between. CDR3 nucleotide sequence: TGCGCCAGCAGCTCAAACCAAGAGACCCAGTACTTC. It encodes CASSSNQETQYF.

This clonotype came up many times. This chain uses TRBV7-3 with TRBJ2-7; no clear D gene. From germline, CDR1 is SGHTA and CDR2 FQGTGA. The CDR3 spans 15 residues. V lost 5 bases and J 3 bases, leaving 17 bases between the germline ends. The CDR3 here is CASSRDSTSFYEQYF. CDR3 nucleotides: TGTGCCAGCAGCCGCGATTCAACGTCCTTCTACGAGCAGTACTTC.

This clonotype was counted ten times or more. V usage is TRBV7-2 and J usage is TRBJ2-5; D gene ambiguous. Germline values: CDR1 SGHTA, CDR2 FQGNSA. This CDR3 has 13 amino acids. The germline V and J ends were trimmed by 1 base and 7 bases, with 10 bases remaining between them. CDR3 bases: TGTGCCAGCAGCTTAGGAAACCTTCGGACCCAGTACTTC. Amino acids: CASSLGNLRTQYF.

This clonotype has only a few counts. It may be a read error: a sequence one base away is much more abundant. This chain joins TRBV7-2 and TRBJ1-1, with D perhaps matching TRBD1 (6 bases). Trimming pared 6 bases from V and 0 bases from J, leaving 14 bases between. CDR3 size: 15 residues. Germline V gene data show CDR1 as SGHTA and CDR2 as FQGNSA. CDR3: CASRPRTALNTEAFF. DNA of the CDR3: TGTGCCAGCAGACCCAGGACAGCATTGAACACTGAAGCTTTCTTT.

The CDR3 loop reads CSARGTGRGQETQYF. CDR3 sequence (DNA): TGCAGTGCTAGAGGCACAGGGAGAGGGCAAGAGACCCAGTACTTC. V and J are TRBV20-1 and TRBJ2-5, with D perhaps TRBD1 (6 bases). Between the trimmed V and J ends, which lost 1 base and 2 bases, there was a span of 14 bases. Germline CDR1 DFQATT, CDR2 SNEGSKA (reference sequence). The CDR3 is made up of 15 amino acids.

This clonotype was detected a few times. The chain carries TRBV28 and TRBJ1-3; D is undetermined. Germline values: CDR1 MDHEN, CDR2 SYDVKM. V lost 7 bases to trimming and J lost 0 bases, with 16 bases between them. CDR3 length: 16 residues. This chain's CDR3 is CASTLAPLNSGNTIYF. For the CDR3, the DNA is TGTGCCAGCACCTTGGCCCCGCTTAACTCTGGAAACACCATATATTTT.

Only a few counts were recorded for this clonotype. CDR3 protein: CASSQVPGTYEQYF. For the CDR3, the DNA is TGCGCCAGCAGCCAAGTGCCGGGAACCTACGAGCAGTACTTC. The chain joins TRBV4-1 to TRBJ2-7; tentatively, D is TRBD2 (5 bases). Germline CDR1 reads MGHRA; CDR2 reads YSYEKL. The CDR3 consists of 14 residues. Trimming cost V 1 base and J 2 bases, with 9 bases left between them.

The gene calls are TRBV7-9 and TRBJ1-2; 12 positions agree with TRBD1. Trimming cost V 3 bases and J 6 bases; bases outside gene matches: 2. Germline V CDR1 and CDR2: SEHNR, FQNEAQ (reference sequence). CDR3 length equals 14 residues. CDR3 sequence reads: CASSLGQGADGYTF. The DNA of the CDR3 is TGTGCCAGCAGCTTGGGACAGGGGGCGGATGGCTACACCTTC.

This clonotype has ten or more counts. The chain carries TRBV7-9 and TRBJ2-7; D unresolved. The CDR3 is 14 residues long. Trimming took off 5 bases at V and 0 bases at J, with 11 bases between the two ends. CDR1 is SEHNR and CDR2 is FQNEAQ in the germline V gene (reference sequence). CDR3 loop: CASSPKGISYEQYF. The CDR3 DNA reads TGTGCCAGCAGCCCCAAAGGCATCTCCTACGAGCAGTACTTC.

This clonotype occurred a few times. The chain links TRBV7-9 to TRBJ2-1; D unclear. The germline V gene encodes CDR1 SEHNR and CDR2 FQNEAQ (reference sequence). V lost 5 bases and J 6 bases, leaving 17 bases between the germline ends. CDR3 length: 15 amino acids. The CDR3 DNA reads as TGTGCCAGCAGCCAAATCGGCCGAACTCTCAATGAGCAGTTCTTC. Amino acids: CASSQIGRTLNEQFF.

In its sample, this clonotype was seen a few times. The CDR3 nucleotides are TGTGCCAGCAGCTTAGTTGGGGGACTAGCGGGAGGCAGAACAGGGGAGCAGTACTTC. This encodes CASSLVGGLAGGRTGEQYF. The rearrangement uses TRBV7-2 and TRBJ2-7; 15 positions match TRBD2. V dropped 1 base and J dropped 7; count of bases not matched to a gene: 14. The CDR3 extends over 19 amino acids. CDR1 is SGHTA and CDR2 is FQGNSA in the germline V gene.

DNA for the CDR3: TGTGCCAGCAGCGTAGGTACCCAGGCCCTCTTAGGCACTGAAGCTTTCTTT. Protein product: CASSVGTQALLGTEAFF. The J gene is TRBJ1-1, the V gene TRBV9, with unresolved D. V was trimmed by 0 bases and J by 4 bases, leaving 19 bases between them. The CDR3 runs 17 residues. From germline, CDR1 is SGDLS and CDR2 YYNGEE.